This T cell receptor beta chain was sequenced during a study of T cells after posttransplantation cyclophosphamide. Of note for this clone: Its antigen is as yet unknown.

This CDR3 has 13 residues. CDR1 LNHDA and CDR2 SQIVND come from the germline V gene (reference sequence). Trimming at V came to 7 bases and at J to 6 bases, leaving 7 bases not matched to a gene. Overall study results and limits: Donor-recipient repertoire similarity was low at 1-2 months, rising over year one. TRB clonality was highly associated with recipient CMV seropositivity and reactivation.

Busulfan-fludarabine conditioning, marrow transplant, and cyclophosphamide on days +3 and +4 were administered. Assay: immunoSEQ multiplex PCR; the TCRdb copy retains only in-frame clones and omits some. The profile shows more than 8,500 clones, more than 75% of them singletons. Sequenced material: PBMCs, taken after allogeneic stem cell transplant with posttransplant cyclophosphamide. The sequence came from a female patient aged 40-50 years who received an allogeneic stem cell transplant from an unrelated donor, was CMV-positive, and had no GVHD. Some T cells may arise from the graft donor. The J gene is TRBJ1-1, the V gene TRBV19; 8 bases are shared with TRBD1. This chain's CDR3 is CASTRTGRPEAFF. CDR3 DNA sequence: TGTGCCAGTACCCGGACAGGGCGGCCTGAAGCTTTCTTT.